The 12 T cell receptor beta chains given below trace back to one sample, sequenced in a study of regulatory T cells in long-lasting Graves disease. Time point of the sample: newly diagnosed GD, antithyroid drugs for less than 3 months. With RNA extracted from PBMCs as input, the TCR library was made. iRepertoire HTBI primers and Arm-PCR of CDR3 regions built TCR beta libraries. TCRdb fed the multiplex PCR reads into MiXCR, producing one record per CDR3 protein. The repertoire holds more than 350,000 distinct CDR3 sequences, with more than 13% as singletons. These records were also assigned to another study, of T cells in Graves' hyperthyroidism and ophthalmopathy.

The material sequenced was peripheral blood mononuclear cells (PBMCs), taken at new diagnosis, from a patient treated with antithyroid drugs. These receptors all stem from a woman in her thirties with Graves disease.

This clonotype was seen many times. The chain carries TRBV20-1 and TRBJ1-1, with D perhaps TRBD1 (6 bases). The CDR3 is 13 residues long. Between the trimmed V and J ends, which lost 4 bases and 8 bases, there was a span of 17 bases. Germline-derived CDR1 and CDR2 are DFQATT and SNEGSKA (reference sequence). The CDR3 reads CSAITLSGDEAFF. As DNA, the CDR3 is TGCAGTGCTATTACCTTGTCAGGGGACGAAGCTTTCTTT.

This clonotype was seen many times. The chain joins TRBV28 to TRBJ1-2; tentatively, D is TRBD1 (6 bases). The germline V and J ends were trimmed by 4 bases and 3 bases, with 9 bases remaining between them. This CDR3 contains 13 residues. Germline V gene sequence: CDR1 MDHEN, CDR2 SYDVKM. CDR3 nucleotide sequence: TGTGCCAGCAGTTACCGGACAGACTATGGCTACACCTTC. This encodes CASSYRTDYGYTF.

This clonotype showed up many times. The chain carries TRBV11-2 and TRBJ2-7; 7 bases agree with TRBD2. V was pared by 6 bases and J by 2 bases, with 4 bases of the junction left unmatched. Germline V gene lookup returns CDR1 SGHAT and CDR2 FQNNGV. The CDR3 is made up of 13 amino acids. CDR3 DNA: TGTGCCAGCAGGGCGGGAGCGGCCTACGAGCAGTACTTC. The encoded protein is CASRAGAAYEQYF.

This clonotype was observed at least ten times. J is TRBJ2-1 and V is TRBV12-3 or TRBV12-4, with TRBD2 matching over 8 bases. After removal of 7 bases from V and 7 bases from J, the junction contained 6 bases not matched to a gene. The CDR3 is made up of 13 amino acids. The CDR3 sequence: CASNFGRGNEQFF. For the CDR3, the DNA is TGTGCCAGCAACTTCGGGAGGGGGAATGAGCAGTTCTTC.

This clonotype was recorded at least ten times. The chain carries TRBV7-2 and TRBJ2-3; possibly TRBD2 for D (6 bases). Germline values: CDR1 SGHTA, CDR2 FQGNSA. The germline V and J ends were trimmed by 2 bases and 3 bases, with 21 bases remaining between them. CDR3 length: 18 residues. The CDR3 sequence is CASSLRWLSGVVTDTQYF. CDR3 nucleotides: TGTGCCAGCAGCTTACGGTGGTTGTCGGGAGTGGTTACAGATACGCAGTATTTT.

This chain uses TRBV27 with TRBJ2-7; 11 nucleotides agree with TRBD2. Germline V gene data show CDR1 as MNHEY and CDR2 as SMNVEV (reference sequence). There are 18 residues in the CDR3. Unmatched junction bases numbered 11, after V lost 2 bases and J lost 2 bases. CDR3 in amino acids: CASSLTLPTSGTAYEQYF. CDR3 DNA: TGTGCCAGCAGTTTAACTCTGCCGACTAGCGGGACGGCCTACGAGCAGTACTTC.

This clonotype was counted ten times or more. This chain connects TRBV12-3 or TRBV12-4 to TRBJ2-1; no reliable D call. With 3 bases removed from V and 8 bases from J, the gap between germline ends came to 17 bases. This CDR3 region has 15 residues. CDR3 protein: CASSFSQLGRDEQFF. The CDR3 DNA follows: TGTGCCAGCAGTTTTAGTCAACTGGGTCGGGATGAGCAGTTCTTC.

This clonotype was detected many times. V usage is TRBV11-2 and J usage is TRBJ1-5; D is ambiguous. Between the trimmed V and J ends, which lost 2 bases and 4 bases, there was a span of 9 bases. Germline values: CDR1 SGHAT, CDR2 FQNNGV. The length of the CDR3 is 14 residues. CDR3 protein: CASSLSGINQPQHF. DNA for the CDR3: TGTGCCAGCAGCTTATCAGGCATTAATCAGCCCCAGCATTTT.

There are many counts of this clonotype. V usage is TRBV7-9 and J usage is TRBJ2-5; the D gene is possibly TRBD2 (5 bases). CDR1 and CDR2 (germline): SEHNR, FQNEAQ (reference sequence). Trimming took off 3 bases at V and 1 base at J, with 9 bases between the two ends. The CDR3 sequence is 14 residues long. In nucleotides, the CDR3 is TGTGCCAGCAGCTTGGGAGAGGTCCAAGAGACCCAGTACTTC. Its protein product is CASSLGEVQETQYF.

This clonotype was recorded a few times. This chain joins TRBV28 and TRBJ1-1; tentative D call: TRBD1 (5 bases). Trimming shortened V by 8 bases and J by 0 bases, and 7 bases separated the two germline ends. This CDR3 is 12 amino acids long. Germline V gives CDR1 MDHEN, CDR2 SYDVKM. The CDR3 sequence: CASWDVNTEAFF. The DNA of the CDR3 is TGTGCCAGCTGGGACGTGAACACTGAAGCTTTCTTT.

The rearrangement links TRBV30 to TRBJ1-4; TRBD1 aligns across 8 bases. This CDR3 is 14 amino acids long. Losses at the gene ends were 1 base for V and 2 bases for J; bases not matched to a gene: 0. Germline CDR1 reads GTSNPN; CDR2 reads SVGIG (reference sequence). The CDR3 DNA follows: TGTGCCTGGAGTGGACAGGGGACTAATGAAAAACTGTTTTTT. It codes for CAWSGQGTNEKLFF.

This clonotype was counted ten times or more. CDR3: CASSQSTMNTEAFF. DNA of the CDR3: TGCGCCAGCAGTCAGAGCACCATGAACACTGAAGCTTTCTTT. The chain is built from TRBV5-1 and TRBJ1-1; D unclear. With 5 bases removed from V and 0 bases from J, the gap between germline ends came to 11 bases. The CDR3 runs to 14 residues. The germline V gene encodes CDR1 SGHRS and CDR2 YFSETQ.